This T cell receptor beta chain stems from a study of chemoradiotherapy in HPV16-positive cancers. The table came from immunoSEQ multiplex PCR; TCRdb's copy has only in-frame clones and leaves some out. The sample shows 10,000 to 11,000 clones, about 82% of them seen only once. Trimming left V 0 bases short and J 7 bases short, with 9 bases between. Germline CDR1 and CDR2: SGHRS and YFSETQ. CDR3 size: 13 residues. The table lists this clone with a count of one. The genes are TRBV5-1 and TRBJ2-3, with D uncertain. The source was blood, collected from a patient who underwent chemoradiotherapy. This clonotype was obtained from a human donor with HPV-associated anogenital cancer. DNA of the CDR3: TGCGCCAGCAGCTTGGACGGAACTCATACGCAGTATTTT. It translates to CASSLDGTHTQYF.